This T cell receptor (beta chain) was sequenced during a study of OX40 agonist ivuxolimab in advanced cancers. Study information: Therapy given before enrollment (anti-PD-1, anti-PD-L1 or anti-CTLA-4) was allowed, and 35% to 45% had some.

This table comes from immunoSEQ multiplex PCR, and its TCRdb copy is limited to in-frame clones, with some not included. The data show over 30,000 clones, with roughly three quarters seen just once and approximately 15% held by the top ten. Germline trimming cut 0 bases from V and 9 bases from J; bases unmatched to any gene: 5. The CDR3 sequence is 15 residues long. Germline V gene data show CDR1 as SNHLY and CDR2 as FYNNEI. Blood samples were obtained at baseline, cycle 4 day 1, and cycle 7 day 1. The clonotype was recovered from an adult with an advanced solid tumor such as melanoma, head and neck, liver or kidney cancer. Sequences were derived from CD4+ or CD8+ T cells sorted from blood, sampled in a trial of the OX40 agonist ivuxolimab. This chain connects TRBV2 to TRBJ2-1; 10 positions agree with TRBD1. CDR3 DNA sequence: TGTGCCAGCAGTGAAGCAGGACAGGGGGGGGTTGAGCAGTTCTTC. It is translated as CASSEAGQGGVEQFF.